This is a list of T cell receptor beta chains from one sample in a study of cytomegalovirus exposure and HLA in healthy donors. Measured with immunoSEQ multiplex PCR; TCRdb has only the in-frame clones, and not every one. Of fewer than 200,000 clones in the sample, approximately 96% were seen once. Sequenced material: PBMCs. The receptors were sampled from a woman aged 18-29 years in good health and CMV-seronegative. CDR3s include the opening cysteine and the closing phenylalanine or tryptophan. D genes are given only for firm matches. The listing skips clone size in some rows; elsewhere it reads once, few, many or a size class.

d_call j_call clone_size v_call cdr3_nt cdr3_aa
- TRBJ2-3 once TRBV6-1 TGTGCCAGCCGCTTGGACAGCCCAGATACGCAGTATTTT CASRLDSPDTQYF
TRBD1 TRBJ2-7 - TRBV5-1 TGCGCCAGCAGCTCAAATCCAACAGGGGACCTCCCTCACGGCGAGCAGTACTTC CASSSNPTGDLPHGEQYF
- TRBJ2-3 - TRBV19 TGTGCCAGTAGGTACAGGTCAACAGATACGCAGTATTTT CASRYRSTDTQYF
- TRBJ2-3 - TRBV6-5 TGTGCCAGCAGGGTCTCCGGTACAGATACGCAGTATTTT CASRVSGTDTQYF
- TRBJ1-2 - TRBV6-1 TGTGCCAGCAGTGAAGCTGGACAGCAAATCTATGGCTACACCTTC CASSEAGQQIYGYTF
- TRBJ2-3 - TRBV6-5 TGTGCCAGCCGGCGCGGGGTCGCAGATACGCAGTATTTT CASRRGVADTQYF
TRBD2 TRBJ2-7 - TRBV19 TGTGCCTCTGGTGGGACTAGTTACGAGCAGTACTTC CASGGTSYEQYF
- TRBJ2-3 - TRBV19 TGTGCCAGTAAGGCGGGACCATCCACAGATACGCAGTATTTT CASKAGPSTDTQYF
- TRBJ1-1 - TRBV11-3 TGTGCCAGCAGCTTTAAGAGGGAGAGCACTGAAGCTTTCTTT CASSFKRESTEAFF
- TRBJ2-2 - TRBV2 TGTGCCAGCATGGACAGTGAGGCCGGGGAGCTGTTTTTT CASMDSEAGELFF
TRBD2 TRBJ2-7 once TRBV4-1 TGCGCCAGCAGCCAAGATCTTGAACTAGCGATCAACTCCTACGAGCAGTACTTC CASSQDLELAINSYEQYF
- TRBJ1-5 - TRBV2 TGTGCCAGCAGTGAAGGTCCGCGATATAGCAATCAGCCCCAGCATTTT CASSEGPRYSNQPQHF
TRBD2 TRBJ2-3 - TRBV7-3 TGTGCCAGCAGCTTAATTGGGGGGGGCACAGATACGCAGTATTTT CASSLIGGGTDTQYF
TRBD1 TRBJ1-4 once TRBV7-9 TGTGCCAGCAGCCCCTACAGGGGGCTGGATGAAAAACTGTTTTTT CASSPYRGLDEKLFF
TRBD1 TRBJ1-2 - TRBV5-6 TGTGCCAGCAGCCCTTCCCGGGACAGGGAATACTATGGCTACACCTTC CASSPSRDREYYGYTF
TRBD1 TRBJ1-1 - TRBV19 TGTGCCAGTAGCCACCGGGACAGGTTGAACACTGAAGCTTTCTTT CASSHRDRLNTEAFF
TRBD1 TRBJ2-7 - TRBV2 TGTGCCAGCAGTCTGGACAGGGGGACCTACGAGCAGTACTTC CASSLDRGTYEQYF
- TRBJ1-4 - TRBV2 TGTGCCAGCATGAGGACAGCTACCGGGGAAAAACTGTTTTTT CASMRTATGEKLFF
TRBD2 TRBJ2-1 - TRBV9 TGTGCCAGCAGCGTAGAAGGCGGGGGCTCCTACAATGAGCAGTTCTTC CASSVEGGGSYNEQFF
- TRBJ2-7 - TRBV2 TGTGCCAGTGATGCGGGTGCCGGTTACGAGCAGTACTTC CASDAGAGYEQYF
TRBD1 TRBJ1-5 - TRBV7-9 TGTGCCAGCAGCACAGGGGACGGTCAGCCCCAGCATTTT CASSTGDGQPQHF
- TRBJ2-5 - TRBV19 TGTGCCAGTAGCACCAACAGGGGCGGGGGGCAAGAGACCCAGTACTTC CASSTNRGGGQETQYF
- TRBJ2-5 - TRBV30 TGTGCCTGGAGTGTACGCGAGTTAGAGACCCAGTACTTC CAWSVRELETQYF
- TRBJ1-5 - TRBV19 TGTGCCAGTAGTACCCGGGGTAGCAATCAGCCCCAGCATTTT CASSTRGSNQPQHF
TRBD1 TRBJ1-5 - TRBV18 TGTGCCAGCTCACCGCTGGGACAGGGCGATCAGCCCCAGCATTTT CASSPLGQGDQPQHF
- TRBJ1-6 - TRBV6-5 TGTGCCAGCAGTTCCCCGGGGGGATTAACCCTCCACTTT CASSSPGGLTLHF
- TRBJ2-2 - TRBV11-3 TGTGCCAGCAGCTCCCTGAACACCGGGGAGCTGTTTTTT CASSSLNTGELFF
- TRBJ2-3 - TRBV10-1 TGCGCCAGCAGTGGACAGGGCACAGATACGCAGTATTTT CASSGQGTDTQYF
TRBD2 TRBJ2-1 - TRBV11-2 TGTGCCAGCAGCTTAGATCGCTGGCGGGGGGGCTCTTCTCAGCAGTTCTTC CASSLDRWRGGSSQQFF
TRBD1 TRBJ1-2 once TRBV25-1 TGTGCCACCAGGGACAGGGAAAACTATGGCTACACCTTC CATRDRENYGYTF
- TRBJ2-7 - TRBV25-1 TGTGCCAGCAGTGGCGTCGCCCAGGTCCCAGCAGCCTACGAGCAGTACTTC CASSGVAQVPAAYEQYF
- TRBJ2-7 many TRBV4-1 TGCGCCAGCAGCCAAGGGGCAGGGGAAAACTACGAGCAGTACTTC CASSQGAGENYEQYF
TRBD1 TRBJ1-5 - TRBV7-6 TGTGCCAGCAGCTTAGAGGCAGGGGGGAGGAATCAGCCCCAGCATTTT CASSLEAGGRNQPQHF
- TRBJ1-1 - TRBV6-5 TGTGCCAGCAGTTTGGTAGTTGACACTGAAGCTTTCTTT CASSLVVDTEAFF
TRBD1 TRBJ2-1 - TRBV12-5 TGTGCTAGTGGGGAGGACAGGGGATACAATGAGCAGTTCTTC CASGEDRGYNEQFF
TRBD2 TRBJ2-3 - TRBV6-6 TGTGCCAGCAGATTAGCGGGGGGGTTTGCAGATACGCAGTATTTT CASRLAGGFADTQYF
TRBD1 TRBJ2-3 - TRBV4-3 TGCGCCAGCAGCCAACTTACAGGGGGAGATACGCAGTATTTT CASSQLTGGDTQYF
TRBD1 TRBJ1-3 - TRBV7-8 TGTGCCAGCAGCATTTCGTCAGGGACAGTCTCTGGAAACACCATATATTTT CASSISSGTVSGNTIYF
- TRBJ2-3 - TRBV5-6 TGTGCCAGCAGCCACCTTAGGGACTCATATACGCAGTATTTT CASSHLRDSYTQYF
- TRBJ1-2 - TRBV19 TGTGCCAGTAGTAGTGGGCACACTAACTATGGCTACACCTTC CASSSGHTNYGYTF
TRBD1 TRBJ2-5 - TRBV18 TGTGCCAGCTCACCAATACAGGGGTCGGGAGAGACCCAGTACTTC CASSPIQGSGETQYF
- TRBJ1-1 - TRBV7-9 TGTGCCAGCGGGAAAGGAGTAGGAGGTGGGAACACTGAAGCTTTCTTT CASGKGVGGGNTEAFF
- TRBJ1-5 - TRBV19 TGTGCCAGTACCGTAGTGGGGGGGAGCAATCAGCCCCAGCATTTT CASTVVGGSNQPQHF
- TRBJ2-7 - TRBV6-5 TGTGCCAGCAGATTACAGGGTGAGGGGATCTACGAGCAGTACTTC CASRLQGEGIYEQYF
- TRBJ2-5 - TRBV19 TGTGCCAGTAGTCAACGGGTCACACAAGAGACCCAGTACTTC CASSQRVTQETQYF
- TRBJ1-1 - TRBV19 TGTGCCAGTAGTATTGGGAGGGACACTGAAGCTTTCTTT CASSIGRDTEAFF
- TRBJ2-1 - TRBV2 TGTGCCAGCAGTGAAGGGGGCGCCTCCTACAATGAGCAGTTCTTC CASSEGGASYNEQFF
- TRBJ2-7 - TRBV4-2 TGTGCCAGCAGCCAAGATCGACAGCAGTACTACGAGCAGTACTTC CASSQDRQQYYEQYF
TRBD1 TRBJ2-3 - TRBV4-2 TGTGCCAGCAGCCGAGTACAGGGGACAGATACGCAGTATTTT CASSRVQGTDTQYF
- TRBJ2-7 - TRBV2 TGTGCCAGCGGAGGGTACGAGCAGTACTTC CASGGYEQYF
- TRBJ2-1 - TRBV7-6 TGTGCCAGCAGCCACATCCCAGAAGGGGATGAGCAGTTCTTC CASSHIPEGDEQFF
- TRBJ2-3 - TRBV15 TGTGCCACCAGCAGATCGCGAGATACGCAGTATTTT CATSRSRDTQYF